This T cell receptor (beta chain) was obtained from a study of tumor and adjacent non-tumor tissue in lung cancer (dated by TCRdb to the late 2010s). General notes on the study: The cohort included about a dozen adenocarcinoma, a couple of squamous cell carcinoma and 1 small cell lung cancer patients. Among the roughly 15 patients, ages ranged from roughly 30 to 85 years, approximately 10 were men and 5 were women, and disease was TNM stage I to III. A total of roughly 120,000,000 productive TCRbeta reads were generated by sequencing, corresponding to an average of approximately 4 million reads per sample. The study compared bulk TCRbeta repertoires between lung tumor tissue and matched distant non-tumor lung tissue from over twelve lung cancer patients. TCRbeta CDR3 sequencing was performed on a few dozen paired specimens, with one tumor sample and one normal lung sample collected per patient.

In the case of this clonotype: Its target antigen remains unknown. At one of its ends the junction is not consistent with the germline gene, which may arise from a read error.

The CDR3 runs 15 amino acids, cysteine and phenylalanine included. The read is trimmed to its CDR3 DNA, 45 bases read in frame from base 1. Receptors were amplified or captured by multiplex PCR. The reads were generated on an Illumina HiSeq 2500. Following protocols modified from ARM-PCR, the researchers constructed TCRbeta libraries through three rounds of nested PCR with primers (Table S4). Before sequencing, PCR products of 200-500 bp were cut from the gel and purified using the QIAquick gel extraction kit. In the source study's methods: Reads were cleaned using Trimmomatic, were merged into complete CDR3 sequences using FLASH, and were assigned to V(D)J germline segments using MiTCR. Clonal diversity was computed as the inverse Simpson's index with VDJtools. In-frame sequences lacking a premature stop codon were counted as productive reads. TCRdb trimmed the raw reads at Q25, called clones with MiXCR and kept productive beta chains. CDR3 protein duplicates are merged, each entry listing the most common genes and DNA. TCRdb, rather than the study authors, made the V and J calls. The sample data list around 140,000 distinct CDR3 sequences, and about 71% of these were observed just once. Clones ranked in the top ten supply 18% of the sample.

The investigation overall reported the following: Tumor tissue showed significantly greater TCR diversity (inverse Simpson) than normal lung tissue (roughly 430 vs 170, P = 0.0075, Mann-Whitney U test). The sequencing platform is not named in the methods, and unique molecular identifiers are not mentioned. TCR diversity was significantly higher in younger patients, and greater tumor TCR diversity was associated with shorter overall survival and shorter disease-free survival. Because peripheral blood was not sequenced, blood TCRbeta repertoires in the lung cancer patients of the study were not examined. Only roughly 16 patients were in the cohort, and the authors stated that larger samples and more detailed clinical data are needed. The top 100 clones made up a significantly larger cumulative share of the repertoire in normal lung than in tumor tissue.

Bulk unsorted tissue served as the source for RNA extraction, and RNA quality was assessed using a NanoDrop ND-1000 and an Agilent 2100. Newly diagnosed lung cancer patients without prior chemotherapy who had been admitted for thoracic surgery in China between August and November 2014 were enrolled as donors. The study excluded patients who had received radiotherapy or chemotherapy before or who had another cancer at the same time. Pieces of surgical tissue measuring about 1-2.1 cm3 were kept in RNAlater solution and stored at -80 degrees C until use. The TCR originated in a man in his 60s with small cell lung cancer. The material sequenced was lung tumor tissue. Recombination linked TRBV12-3 or TRBV12-4 to TRBJ2-3; a stretch of 12 junction bases matches TRBD2. The base sequence is TGTGTCAGCAGTCGGACTAGCGGGACCGCGGATACGCAGTATTTT. Its protein is CVSSRTSGTADTQYF.